This paragraph reports one T cell receptor (beta chain). The sample is drawn from a study of blood T cell repertoires in COVID-19. Original data processing: The authors estimated nucleated cell counts from reference gene primer amplification. Repertoires were generated with immunoSEQ multiplex PCR, while TCRdb's copy carries only in-frame clones and drops some. V and J calls and clone size are copied from that table; D and trimming were computed from the DNA. The sample yields about 56,000 clones, 84% seen once. The source material was peripheral blood. The TCR was taken from a woman of 80 years or more with acute or convalescent COVID-19.

CDR3 sequence: CASSPGIETQYF. The DNA of the CDR3 is TGTGCCAGTAGTCCGGGGATTGAGACCCAGTACTTC. The chain has TRBV19 and TRBJ2-5; possibly TRBD2 for D (5 bases). The CDR3 extends over 12 amino acids. CDR1 and CDR2 from the germline V gene are LNHDA and SQIVND (reference sequence). The ends were cut back, 5 bases at V and 5 bases at J, with 9 bases in the middle.